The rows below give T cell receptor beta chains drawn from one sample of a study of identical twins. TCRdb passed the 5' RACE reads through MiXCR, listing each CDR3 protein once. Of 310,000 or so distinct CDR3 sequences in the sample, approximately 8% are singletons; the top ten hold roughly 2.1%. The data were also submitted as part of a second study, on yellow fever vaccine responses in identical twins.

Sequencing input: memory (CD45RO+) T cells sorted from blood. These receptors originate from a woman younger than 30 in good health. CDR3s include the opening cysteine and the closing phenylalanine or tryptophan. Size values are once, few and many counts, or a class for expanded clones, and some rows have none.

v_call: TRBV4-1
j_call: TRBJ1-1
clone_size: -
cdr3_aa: CASSRQIDGNTEAFF

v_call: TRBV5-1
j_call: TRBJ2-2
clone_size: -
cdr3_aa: CASSSGELALSGELFF

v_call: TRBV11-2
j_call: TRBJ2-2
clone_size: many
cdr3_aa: CASSLGDRVPGELFF

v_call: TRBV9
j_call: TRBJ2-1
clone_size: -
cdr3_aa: CASSVETPGLAGVHNEQFF

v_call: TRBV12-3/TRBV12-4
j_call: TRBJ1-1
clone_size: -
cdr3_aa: CASSPPPQGTEAFF

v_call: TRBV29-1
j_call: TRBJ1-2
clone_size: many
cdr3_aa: CSVPGPADYGYTF

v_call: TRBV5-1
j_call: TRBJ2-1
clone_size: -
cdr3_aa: CASSQSRAGGDEQFF

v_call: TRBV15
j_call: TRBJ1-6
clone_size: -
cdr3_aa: CATSILDRDNSPLHF

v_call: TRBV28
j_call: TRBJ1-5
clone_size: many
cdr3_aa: CASSGGRESQPQHF

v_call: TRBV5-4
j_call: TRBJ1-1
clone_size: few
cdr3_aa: CASSFPETAEAFF

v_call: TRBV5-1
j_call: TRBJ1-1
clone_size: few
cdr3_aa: CASRGEEFRAFF

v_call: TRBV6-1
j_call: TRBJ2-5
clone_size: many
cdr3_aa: CASRTDRISQETQYF

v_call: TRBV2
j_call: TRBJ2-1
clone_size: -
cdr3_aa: CASSEQGGVYNEQFF